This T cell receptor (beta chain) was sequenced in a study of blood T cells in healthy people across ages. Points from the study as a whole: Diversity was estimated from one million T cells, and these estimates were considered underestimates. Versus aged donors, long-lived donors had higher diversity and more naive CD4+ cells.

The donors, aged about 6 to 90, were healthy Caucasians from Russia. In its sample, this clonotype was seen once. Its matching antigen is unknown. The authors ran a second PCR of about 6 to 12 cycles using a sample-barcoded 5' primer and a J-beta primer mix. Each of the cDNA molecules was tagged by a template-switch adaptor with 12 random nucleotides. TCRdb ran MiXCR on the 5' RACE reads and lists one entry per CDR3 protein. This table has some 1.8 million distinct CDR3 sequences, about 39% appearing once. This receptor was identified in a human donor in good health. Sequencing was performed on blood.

The CDR3 spells CSVIPAGNIQYF. The CDR3 nucleotides are TGCAGCGTCATCCCAGCCGGGAACATTCAGTACTTC. This sequence joins TRBV29-1 and TRBJ2-4; no reliable D call. Germline assignment: CDR1 SQVTM and CDR2 ANQGSEA. The CDR3 contains 12 residues. Trimming removed 6 bases at V and 7 bases at J, with 13 bases between. The full variable domain, its missing parts supplied by reference TRBV29-1 and TRBJ2-4, is SAVISQKPSRDICQRGTSLTIQCQVDSQVTMMFWYRQQPGQSLTLIATANQGSEATYESGFVIDKFPISRPNLTFSTLTVSNMSPEDSSIYLCSVIPAGNIQYFGAGTRLSVL.